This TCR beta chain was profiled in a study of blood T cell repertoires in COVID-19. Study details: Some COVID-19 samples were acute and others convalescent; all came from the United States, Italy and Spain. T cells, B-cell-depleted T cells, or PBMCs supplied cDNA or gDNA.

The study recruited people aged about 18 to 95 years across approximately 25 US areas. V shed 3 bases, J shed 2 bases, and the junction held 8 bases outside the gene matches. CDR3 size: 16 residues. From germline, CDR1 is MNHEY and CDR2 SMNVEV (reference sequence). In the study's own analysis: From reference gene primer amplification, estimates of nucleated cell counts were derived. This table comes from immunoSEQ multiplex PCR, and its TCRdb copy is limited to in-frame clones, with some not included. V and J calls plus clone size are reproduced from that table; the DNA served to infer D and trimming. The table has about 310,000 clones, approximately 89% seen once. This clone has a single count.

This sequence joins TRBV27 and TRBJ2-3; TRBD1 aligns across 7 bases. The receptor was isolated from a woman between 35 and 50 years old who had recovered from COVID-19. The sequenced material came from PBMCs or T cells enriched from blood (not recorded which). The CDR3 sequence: CASSFLRDSYTDTQYF. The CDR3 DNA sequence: TGTGCCAGCAGTTTCCTCCGGGACAGTTACACAGATACGCAGTATTTT.